One sample yielded the 10 T cell receptor beta chains listed below, sequenced in a study of beta chain features in type 1 diabetes. The isolated RNA, all of it, was reverse transcribed, so expressed TCRB transcripts were what got sequenced. Repertoires were generated with immunoSEQ multiplex PCR, while TCRdb's copy carries only in-frame clones and drops some. Found here are 350,000 to 450,000 clones, over 11% of them singletons; the top ten hold 0.03% to 0.04%. The specimen sequenced was naive CD4+ T cells from blood. These receptors were collected from a man aged 25-45 years in good health.

Only a few counts were recorded for this clone. The chain joins TRBV6-1 to TRBJ1-1, with D unresolved. The CDR3 loop spans 14 amino acids. V gave up 4 bases and J gave up 0 bases, with 9 bases separating them. CDR1 is MNHNS, CDR2 SASEGT, per germline. The CDR3 DNA follows: TGTGCCAGCAGTGTACAAGGGCTGAACACTGAAGCTTTCTTT. Protein sequence: CASSVQGLNTEAFF.

This rearrangement joins TRBV7-2 to TRBJ2-6; D is unresolved. V was pared by 1 base and J by 0 bases, with 7 bases between. This CDR3 contains 16 residues. Germline lookup yields CDR1 SGHTA and CDR2 FQGNSA. The CDR3 region is CASSLGRNSGANVLTF. In DNA form, the CDR3 reads TGTGCCAGCAGCTTAGGGCGGAACTCTGGGGCCAACGTCCTGACTTTC.

The CDR3 sequence is CASSQVDREEAFF. DNA for the CDR3: TGTGCCAGCAGCCAAGTCGACAGGGAGGAAGCTTTCTTT. The chain uses TRBV4-2 and TRBJ1-1; 7 bases agree with TRBD1. The germline V gene has CDR1 LGHNA and CDR2 YNFKEQ. J was trimmed by 8 bases and V by 1 base; bases with no gene match: 4. The CDR3 extends over 13 amino acids.

The rearrangement uses TRBV9 and TRBJ1-2; TRBD1 matches 8 bases. Germline V lookup: CDR1 SGDLS, CDR2 YYNGEE. CDR3 size: 16 residues. Trimming at V came to 3 bases and at J to 4 bases, leaving 11 bases not matched to a gene. The CDR3 loop reads CASSGPQGANSYGYTF. The CDR3 nucleotides are TGTGCCAGCAGCGGACCCCAGGGGGCCAACTCCTATGGCTACACCTTC.

The genes are TRBV6-6 and TRBJ1-2; unclear D gene. From germline, CDR1 is MNHNY and CDR2 SVGAGI (reference sequence). This CDR3 has 15 amino acids. With 0 bases removed from V and 0 bases from J, the gap between germline ends came to 8 bases. The CDR3 loop reads CASSYSAGSNYGYTF. In DNA form, the CDR3 reads TGTGCCAGCAGTTACTCGGCAGGTTCTAACTATGGCTACACCTTC.

This clone was detected only a few times. This sequence joins TRBV9 and TRBJ2-6; D not resolved. The CDR3 has 14 residues. Trimming took off 4 bases at V and 2 bases at J, with 7 bases between the two ends. Germline assignment: CDR1 SGDLS and CDR2 YYNGEE. CDR3 protein: CASSTSTGANVLTF. The CDR3 region has the DNA TGTGCCAGCAGCACGTCCACTGGGGCCAACGTCCTGACTTTC.

The chain links TRBV7-6 to TRBJ2-7; no clear D gene. The length of the CDR3 is 15 residues. Germline lookup yields CDR1 SGHVS and CDR2 FNYEAQ. Trimming pared 1 base from V and 4 bases from J, leaving 14 bases between. CDR3 residues: CASSLGSAGEYEQYF. The DNA of the CDR3 is TGTGCCAGCAGCTTAGGTTCGGCAGGCGAGTACGAGCAGTACTTC.

This clone was seen a few times. The chain couples TRBV7-2 to TRBJ2-2; the D gene is possibly TRBD2 (6 bases). Germline V CDR1 and CDR2: SGHTA, FQGNSA. This CDR3 is 15 amino acids long. Trimming pared 4 bases from V and 0 bases from J, leaving 9 bases between. The CDR3 sequence is CASSSGLPNTGELFF. CDR3 bases: TGTGCCAGCAGCTCGGGACTCCCGAACACCGGGGAGCTGTTTTTT.

In its sample, this clone was seen a few times. The genes are TRBV30 and TRBJ1-5; a weak D match, TRBD1 (5 bases). V was clipped by 3 bases and J by 0 bases, with 9 bases between them. Germline V lookup: CDR1 GTSNPN, CDR2 SVGIG (reference sequence). The CDR3 length is 14 residues. The CDR3 sequence: CAWSQGSSNQPQHF. In nucleotides, the CDR3 is TGTGCCTGGAGCCAGGGATCTAGCAATCAGCCCCAGCATTTT.

This clone appeared a few times. This chain connects TRBV4-3 to TRBJ2-5; D ambiguous. The CDR3 has 13 amino acids. The V end was cut by 0 bases, the J end by 4 bases, with 6 bases between. Germline CDR1 and CDR2: LGHNA and YSLEER. CDR3 loop: CASSQEWLETQYF. The CDR3 DNA is TGCGCCAGCAGCCAAGAATGGTTAGAGACCCAGTACTTC.